This TCR beta chain was sequenced for a study of technical replicates of blood from a few donors. Sequenced by immunoSEQ multiplex PCR; TCRdb stores in-frame clones only, minus some. This repertoire shows approximately 75,000 clones, 75% to 90% found once; its top ten account for around 3.9%. Looked up from germline, CDR1 is SEHNR and CDR2 is FQNEAQ (reference sequence). The CDR3 runs 14 residues. V lost 5 bases, J lost 5 bases, and 13 bases lay in between. Sequenced sample: PBMCs. This sequence joins TRBV7-9 and TRBJ2-1, with D maybe TRBD2 (5 bases). The sequence came from a human donor in good health. Some clones in this sample may be carry-over from other donors' samples. The CDR3 DNA sequence: TGTGCCAGCAGCCCCCGTGGAGGAAACAATGAGCAGTTCTTC. Residues: CASSPRGGNNEQFF. Combining the CDR3 with reference TRBV7-9 and TRBJ2-1 gives the whole variable domain DTGVSQNPRHKITKRGQNVTFRCDPISEHNRLYWYRQTLGQGPEFLTYFQNEAQLEKSRLLSDRFSAERPKGSFSTLEIQRTEQGDSAMYLCASSPRGGNNEQFFGPGTRLTVL.